This T cell receptor (beta chain) was captured by sequencing in a study of blood T cell repertoires in COVID-19. Germline V gene lookup returns CDR1 SEHNR and CDR2 FQNEAQ (reference sequence). Trimming cost V 4 bases and J 4 bases; bases outside gene matches: 6. The length of the CDR3 is 15 residues. Each recovered donor of Cohort 3 presented with two negative PCRs, clearance, or symptom resolution. The method was immunoSEQ multiplex PCR; TCRdb's version includes in-frame clones alone and lacks a portion of them. This table has about 160,000 clones, roughly 83% appearing once. V is TRBV7-9 and J is TRBJ1-2; the match to TRBD1 covers 10 bases. The receptor comes from a woman aged 45-65 years who had recovered from COVID-19. Material: PBMCs or T cells enriched from blood (not recorded which). The CDR3 loop is CASSSGDRGSYGYTF. CDR3 nucleotide sequence: TGTGCCAGCAGCTCCGGGGACAGGGGATCCTATGGCTACACCTTC.